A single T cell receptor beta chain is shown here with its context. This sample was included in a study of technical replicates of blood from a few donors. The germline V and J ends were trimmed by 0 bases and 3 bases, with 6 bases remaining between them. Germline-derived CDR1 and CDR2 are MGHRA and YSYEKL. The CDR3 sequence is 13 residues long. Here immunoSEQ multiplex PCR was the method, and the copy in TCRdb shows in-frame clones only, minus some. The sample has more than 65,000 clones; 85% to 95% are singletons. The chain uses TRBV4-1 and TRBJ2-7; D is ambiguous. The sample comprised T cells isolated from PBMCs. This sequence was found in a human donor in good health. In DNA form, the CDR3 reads TGCGCCAGCAGCCAAGATCCCTACTACGAGCAGTACTTC. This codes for CASSQDPYYEQYF.